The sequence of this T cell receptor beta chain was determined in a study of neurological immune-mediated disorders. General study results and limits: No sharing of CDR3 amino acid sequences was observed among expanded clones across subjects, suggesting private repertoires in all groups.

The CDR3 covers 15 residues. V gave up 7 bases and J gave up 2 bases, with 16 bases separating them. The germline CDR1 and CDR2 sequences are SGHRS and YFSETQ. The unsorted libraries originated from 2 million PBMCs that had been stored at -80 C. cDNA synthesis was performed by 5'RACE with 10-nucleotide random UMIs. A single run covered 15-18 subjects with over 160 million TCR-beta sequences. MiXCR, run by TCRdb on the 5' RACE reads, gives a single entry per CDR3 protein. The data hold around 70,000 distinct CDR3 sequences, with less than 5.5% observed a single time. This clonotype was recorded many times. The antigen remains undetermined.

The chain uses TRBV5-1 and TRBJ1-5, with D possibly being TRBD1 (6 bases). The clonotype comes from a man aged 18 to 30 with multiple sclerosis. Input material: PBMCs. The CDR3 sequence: CASRLGGEGNQPQHF. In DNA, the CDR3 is TGCGCCAGCCGGCTAGGGGGGGAAGGCAATCAGCCCCAGCATTTT.